This entry is about one T cell receptor beta chain. The antigen remains unidentified. The sample belongs to a study of shared clonotypes between healthy human individuals. Overall study context: CD4 naive cells filled three plates per donor, CD4 memory three, CD8 naive two and CD8 memory one. The study's findings and limits: Donors were few, which limited the genetic and exposure-history diversity represented.

This CDR3 has 14 residues. The table came from immunoSEQ multiplex PCR; TCRdb's copy has only in-frame clones and leaves some out. The sample gives 500,000 or so clones, 90% to 96% of which show up once; 0.05% to 0.07% is in the top ten. The rearrangement uses TRBV1 and TRBJ1-5; the table's D call, TRBD1, has no DNA check behind it. TRBV1 is annotated as a pseudogene. The TCR was taken from a woman between 25 and 40 years old in good health. Sequencing was performed on naive CD4+ T cells sorted from blood. The subset is: CD45RA+ positively selected. This chain's CDR3 is CTSSRRQINQPQHF. The CDR3 coding sequence is TGCACCAGCAGCCGGCGACAGATTAATCAGCCCCAGCATTTT.